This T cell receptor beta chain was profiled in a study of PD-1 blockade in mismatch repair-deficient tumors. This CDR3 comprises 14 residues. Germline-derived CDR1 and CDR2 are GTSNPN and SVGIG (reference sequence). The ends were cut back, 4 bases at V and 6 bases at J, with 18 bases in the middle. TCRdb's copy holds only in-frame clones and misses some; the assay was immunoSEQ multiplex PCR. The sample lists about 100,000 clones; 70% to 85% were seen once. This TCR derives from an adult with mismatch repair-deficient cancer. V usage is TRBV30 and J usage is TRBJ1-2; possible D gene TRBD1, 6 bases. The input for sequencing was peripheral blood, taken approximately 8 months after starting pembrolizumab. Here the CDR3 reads CAWTTGQGANGYTF. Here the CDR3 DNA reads TGTGCCTGGACCACAGGGCAGGGAGCAAATGGCTACACCTTC.